Presented here are 8 T cell receptor beta chains from one specimen sequenced in a study of identical twins. TCRdb passed the 5' RACE reads through MiXCR, listing each CDR3 protein once. The sample has around 160,000 distinct CDR3 sequences, under 4.5% seen once. Sample: memory T cells sorted from blood. Receptors originate from a man between 18 and 29 years old in good health.

Ten or more counts support this clonotype. The chain joins TRBV7-2 to TRBJ2-5, with D perhaps TRBD1 (6 bases). V dropped 1 base and J dropped 4 bases, with 19 bases sitting between them. The CDR3 covers 17 residues. Germline V lookup: CDR1 SGHTA, CDR2 FQGNSA. The CDR3 protein is CASSLVRGRGSGETQYF. CDR3 DNA: TGTGCCAGCAGCTTAGTGAGGGGCAGGGGCAGTGGAGAGACCCAGTACTTC. The whole variable domain, remainder taken from reference TRBV7-2 and TRBJ2-5, is GAGVSQSPSNKVTEKGKDVELRCDPISGHTALYWYRQSLGQGLEFLIYFQGNSAPDKSGLPSDRFSAERTGGSVSTLTIQRTQQEDSAVYLCASSLVRGRGSGETQYFGPGTRLLVL.

Many counts were recorded for this clonotype. This sequence joins TRBV10-3 and TRBJ2-1; TRBD2 agrees at 15 bases. Germline assignment: CDR1 ENHRY and CDR2 SYGVKD. The junction had 5 bases not matched to a gene; V was cut back by 2 bases and J by 3 bases. This CDR3 is 18 amino acids long. The CDR3 spells CAISEGLAGGPVYNEQFF. In nucleotides, the CDR3 is TGTGCCATCAGTGAGGGACTAGCGGGAGGGCCTGTCTACAATGAGCAGTTCTTC.

This clonotype has a count of ten or more. This chain uses TRBV4-2 with TRBJ2-7; no reliable D call. This CDR3 has 14 residues. The ends were cut back, 1 base at V and 6 bases at J, with 13 bases in the middle. Germline CDR1 LGHNA, CDR2 YNFKEQ. The CDR3 spells CASSQGITPGEQYF. CDR3 bases: TGTGCCAGCAGCCAAGGGATTACCCCCGGCGAGCAGTACTTC.

This clonotype has only a few counts. The rearrangement joins TRBV15 to TRBJ1-5, with D perhaps TRBD1 (6 bases). Trimming pared 8 bases from V and 7 bases from J, leaving 18 bases between. The length of the CDR3 is 14 residues. In germline, CDR1 is LNHNV, CDR2 YYDKDF (reference sequence). The CDR3 is CATRTGAIGQPQHF. CDR3 sequence (DNA): TGTGCCACCCGGACGGGGGCGATTGGACAGCCCCAGCATTTT.

This clonotype has more than one count but fewer than ten. The genes are TRBV20-1 and TRBJ2-3, with a tentative D call TRBD2 (5 bases). Trimming cost V 5 bases and J 8 bases, with 14 bases left between them. From germline, CDR1 is DFQATT and CDR2 SNEGSKA (reference sequence). The CDR3 is 12 amino acids. CDR3 nucleotide sequence: TGCAGTGCTGGAATTACTAGAACTACGCAGTATTTT. Translating it yields CSAGITRTTQYF.

This clonotype was seen ten or more times. V is TRBV11-2 and J is TRBJ2-1, with D perhaps matching TRBD1 (6 bases). The CDR3 is 14 amino acids. The germline V gene has CDR1 SGHAT and CDR2 FQNNGV. Trimming took off 5 bases at V and 4 bases at J, with 12 bases between the two ends. CDR3 nucleotides: TGTGCCAGCAGCAATCCCGGACAGTACAATGAGCAGTTCTTC. Translating gives CASSNPGQYNEQFF.

This chain links TRBV5-1 with TRBJ2-1; D tentatively reads TRBD1 or TRBD2 (5 bases each). The CDR3 spans 16 residues. V lost 3 bases and J 0 bases, leaving 13 bases between the germline ends. The germline V gene encodes CDR1 SGHRS and CDR2 YFSETQ. In DNA, the CDR3 is TGCGCCAGCAGCTCCCGGGACGGTGGCTCCTACAATGAGCAGTTCTTC. Protein product: CASSSRDGGSYNEQFF.

This clonotype showed up many times. J is TRBJ2-3 and V is TRBV6-1; D gene uncertain. The V gene's germline CDR1 is MNHNS and CDR2 SASEGT. The CDR3 sequence is 15 residues long. Trimming removed 4 bases from V and 0 bases from J, with 11 bases in between. The CDR3 coding sequence is TGTGCCAGCAGTGTGGTCCTAGGGAGCACAGATACGCAGTATTTT. Its protein product is CASSVVLGSTDTQYF.